Here is one T cell receptor beta chain with its context. The antigen is unknown. There are 12 residues in the CDR3. V gave up 5 bases and J gave up 7 bases, with 8 bases separating them. This record belongs to a study of T cell responses to AZD1222 COVID-19 vaccine. Study outcomes and limitations: Repertoires were obtained only post-peak T cell response. Two AZD1222 administrations were followed by greater Spike-specific TCR breadth and depth. White British donors predominated, females outnumbered males, and clonal diversity was possibly underestimated.

Libraries were prepared by immunoSEQ multiplex PCR; TCRdb keeps only in-frame clonotypes and omits some of them. This sample has 150,000 to 200,000 clones; around 89% occur once, and the top ten carry under 6.5%. Sample: peripheral blood, taken on day 0 of AZD1222 vaccination. This receptor was identified in an adult in good health. The chain has TRBV12-3 or TRBV12-4 and TRBJ2-2, with no clear D. In nucleotides, the CDR3 is TGTGCCAGCAGTATCAACGTCGGGGAGCTGTTTTTT. Its translation is CASSINVGELFF.